The entry below describes one T cell receptor beta chain. Its antigen is still unknown. One base away there is no much larger clone; base qualities are not given. Other DNA sequences in this sample translate to the same CDR3. The CDR3 measures 14 amino acids from cysteine to phenylalanine. Kept here is only the CDR3 DNA, which spans 42 bases and is read in frame from base 1. The germline V gene gives CDR1 as KGHSH and CDR2 as LQKENI. Ends trimmed: V by 4 bases, J by 3 bases; bases unmatched to a gene: 2. This sample was taken from a study of shared clonotypes between healthy human individuals (dated by TCRdb to about 2020). Regarding the research as a whole: The cohort comprised two women and a few men aged 18 to 49 years. Per donor, three plates each were used for CD4 naive and CD4 memory, two for CD8 naive, and one for CD8 memory. To estimate repertoire size and how much clonotype sharing occurs between individuals, the study deeply sequenced the blood TCR repertoires of five healthy adults. To increase sequencing depth and limit assay-specific biases, different laboratories used diverse techniques to prepare libraries and sequence TCR repertoires. Between about 0.8 and 9 billion PBMCs per donor were obtained by leukapheresis.

Paper-wide results and their limitations: Sharing across several donors was observed for about 5% of naive CD4, under 4% of naive CD8, 2.3% of memory CD4, and roughly 0.43% of memory CD8 clonotypes. Even with the large sequencing depth, rarefaction of the sorted-subset datasets indicated that sequencing was incomplete. Higher generation probabilities were observed for clonotypes shared by all four sorted-subset donors than for non-shared clonotypes. The small number of donors limited the genetic and exposure-history diversity represented. Naive subsets generally had larger estimated clonotype richness than memory subsets did. Sampling was restricted to blood, and TCR repertoires in tissues likely differ from the TCR repertoires found in blood. Based on pairwise subsampling, the degree of clonotype sharing among donors was expected to be affected by sequencing depth.

Using the deep immunoSEQ assay, TCR CDR3 regions were amplified from genomic DNA by multiplex PCR. Extracted genomic DNA from each cell subset was distributed evenly across all wells of several immunoSEQ 96-well plates, and each plate was treated as a replicate. For sorted subsets, approximately 210 ng genomic DNA, equal to some 28,000 T cell genomes, was loaded into each replicate PCR. Purified libraries were measured with a Qubit 3.0 fluorometer, size-checked on a Bioanalyzer 2100, and measured again with the KAPA Library Quantification kit. A separate single-read 150-cycle Illumina NextSeq 550 flow cell was used to sequence each immunoSEQ 96-well plate. Per the source publication's procedure: The immunoSEQ output contained only junctional sequences without quality scores, so filtering could not match that applied to full-length reads. Sequences were annotated with PyIR, a Python wrapper for IgBLAST v1.9, and V/J genes and CDR3 were assigned using IMGT germline references. Reads were removed for weak V/J assignments (E-value above 1e-6), missing CDR3, stop codons, out-of-frame junctions, or ambiguous translated residues. V3J clonotypes were defined as sequences sharing an identical inferred V gene, J gene, and CDR3 amino acid sequence. The percentage overlap between two repertoires was calculated by dividing the number of shared unique clonotypes by the size of the smaller repertoire. Three approaches were used to assess repertoire richness: RTK rarefaction, the Chao1 estimator, and Recon v2.1 estimates of unobserved clonotypes. Generation probabilities were computed with OLGA for all TCRbeta clonotypes obtained by the gDNA method from a handful of donors. TCRdb's version of the immuneACCESS table is confined to in-frame rearrangements and falls short of the full clone set. An unresolved V gene accounts for under half of the shortfall where checked; the remainder is of unknown origin. V, J and clone size are those of that table, while D and trimming were read from the DNA. The sample table holds millions of clones, of which roughly 96% were seen once. The ten largest clones take up around 0.13% of the sample.

The donors were healthy, HIV-negative adults with no recently reported acute infections or vaccinations. Only Caucasian adults living in Nashville, Tennessee, USA were represented among the donors. CD4+ T cells were enriched by magnetic negative selection, after which naive cells were positively selected on CD45RA and the negative fraction was taken as the memory subset. Blood was obtained by leukapheresis, after which PBMCs were separated by Ficoll-Histopaque density gradient centrifugation and cryopreserved in liquid nitrogen vapor phase. Purity and quantity of every magnetically sorted T cell population were checked by analytical flow cytometry. Genomic DNA was isolated from every sorted fraction and measured by UV absorbance on a Nanodrop 2000c.

The receptor chain draws on TRBV18 and TRBJ1-4, and 7 junction bases match TRBD1. The TCR sequence derives from a man aged 18-30 years in good health. The sample consisted of naive CD4+ T cells sorted from blood. Interpreted using the paper, the cell subset or site label stands for: CD45RA+ positively selected. The CDR3 region reads CASSQQGPNEKLFF. The nucleotide sequence is given as TGTGCCAGCTCACAACAGGGGCCTAATGAAAAACTGTTTTTT.